This T cell receptor beta chain was found in a study of vaccination and CD4 T cells after COVID-19 (dated by TCRdb to between 2021 and 2024). Notes on the research overall: Convalescent patients had a positive SARS-CoV-2 result on nasal swab PCR, and of these patients, under ten had mild disease and one had severe disease. For stimulating the cultures, overlapping spike peptide pools were used, derived from SARS-CoV-2 as well as from the common cold coronaviruses HCoV-NL63, HCoV-OC43 and HCoV-229E. The convalescent cohort comprised six males and four females, including two Hispanic individuals, seven Caucasians, two Asians and one multiracial person. Each participant got two doses of either the Pfizer-BioNTech BNT162b2 vaccine (n=8) or the Moderna mRNA-1273 vaccine (n=2). As controls, cultures received a CEFX viral epitope pool (the positive control), an HIV-1 Nef peptide pool (the negative control), or no peptide at all. Post-COVID blood samples were collected from convalescent patients a median of roughly 100 days after diagnosis, with a range of about 35 to 180 days. The spike-specific CD4+ TCR repertoire was compared before and after mRNA vaccination in approximately ten COVID-19 convalescent patients and several infection-naive healthy vaccine recipients. Post-vaccine blood samples were collected a median of about 11 weeks after the second vaccine dose, ranging from about 13 to 241 days. Results the study describes overall, beyond this receptor: Only a relatively small number of convalescent patients were included in the study, and early timepoints following natural infection were not analyzed. In convalescent patients, a median roughly 85% of post-vaccine SARS-CoV-2-reactive clones were detected only after vaccination, suggesting vaccine-specific priming. The median count of SARS-CoV-2-reactive clonotypes went up from around 20 after infection to 38 after vaccination, although the change was not significant. Of the vaccine-specific clones found in convalescent patients, nearly all (304 of 307) were mono-reactive for SARS-CoV-2 spike instead of being cross-reactive with common cold coronaviruses.

Library prep was done by PCR. DNA from cultured CD4+ T cells was subjected to TCR sequencing with the Oncomine TCR Beta short-read assay at the Johns Hopkins FTIC core. The QIAamp micro DNA kit was used to extract genomic DNA from the cultured CD4+ T cells. Oncomine TCR Beta libraries from cultured CD4+ T cells were pooled with unique dual indexes and sequenced on an Illumina iSeq 100. The paper's data handling went like this. Non-productive sequences were filtered out, and CDR3s that did not start with C, did not end with F or W, or were shorter than 7 amino acids were discarded. Antigen-specific clonotypes were identified with the MANAFEST web application by comparing peptide-stimulated wells with reference and other culture wells. To be called positive, a clone needed an FDR below 0.05, an odds ratio above 5, and a productive frequency above 0.1% in at least two of three replicate wells. A clonotype was classed as cross-reactive if the clonotype showed significant expansion both in SARS-CoV-2 spike wells and in at least one common cold coronavirus spike condition. Levenshtein distances (stringdist) and unrooted phylogenetic trees (ape) in R version 3.6.1 were used to assess CDR3 homology. The public reads were reprocessed in TCRdb via fastp at Q25 and MiXCR, keeping in-frame beta chains. CDR3 protein duplicates are merged, each entry listing the most common genes and DNA. The V and J calls reflect TCRdb's pipeline rather than the authors' work. Here the sample has 25,000 or so distinct CDR3 sequences; 58% occur a single time. The top ten constitute around 2.8% of the sample.

The sample's treatment or condition label, decoded: roughly 10-day PBMC culture with coronavirus spike peptide pools or control peptides (ViraFEST assay). The study used the ViraFEST assay, which expanded antigen-specific T cells with peptide pools and then identified expanded clonotypes by TCR sequencing. Positive SARS-CoV-2 PCR tests in the convalescent patients dated from March to December 2020, before Alpha, Beta and Delta variants emerged in the United States. Each well held 1.5 million to 2.5 million PBMCs cultured with roughly 9.2 ug/ml peptide pools in IMDM containing around 4.5% human AB serum and around 10 IU/ml IL-2. Half of the culture medium was replaced with fresh IL-2-containing medium on days 3 and 7. CD4+ T cells were isolated after roughly nine days of culture through negative selection using the EasySep CD4+ T cell isolation kit. Ficoll-Paque Plus gradient centrifugation was used to isolate PBMCs from whole blood, and the isolated PBMCs were then either used fresh or cryopreserved at -140C. In general, triplicate wells were set up for every culture condition.

The CDR3 starts with the cysteine, ends with the phenylalanine, and has 15 residues. The CDR3 DNA has 45 bases and is translated from base 1. CDR1 and CDR2 are read off the germline V gene as WSHSY and SAAADI. V lost 6 bases and J lost 1 base, and the count of bases not matched to a germline gene is 7. Regarding this clonotype: It lacks a known antigen. One base away there is no much larger clone; base qualities are not given.

The TCR was taken from a human donor who had recovered from COVID-19. The sequenced sample consisted of CD4+ T cells from blood, cultured in vitro. The chain is assembled from TRBV10-2 and TRBJ1-1, with 8 central nucleotides matching TRBD1. In nucleotide form, the sequence is TGCGCCAGCAGGAAAGGACAGGGTACGAACACTGAAGCTTTCTTT. Its protein product is CASRKGQGTNTEAFF.